Each of the 25 T cell receptor beta chains below was sequenced from the same sample in a study of cytomegalovirus exposure and HLA in healthy donors (dated by TCRdb to the late 2010s). Libraries were prepared through the immunoSEQ multiplex PCR assay. For the multiplex PCR, a mixture combining 60 forward primers for TCR Vbeta segments and 13 reverse primers for TCR Jbeta segments was used. Entries here come from immuneACCESS through TCRdb and include only in-frame sequences with V and J called. Some clones fail to appear in such tables; in the studies checked, an unresolved V gene covers under half of the shortfall, and the cause of the remainder is unknown. In all, the sample holds more than 150,000 clones, and around 75% of those were seen once. 6% of the sample is taken by the ten largest. Material for sequencing was PBMCs. These receptors were collected from a woman in her 30s in good health and CMV-seropositive.

The V call is TRBV19, the J call TRBJ2-7, with 7 positions matching TRBD2. The CDR3 loop spans 15 amino acids. Germline V gene data show CDR1 as LNHDA and CDR2 as SQIVND (reference sequence). Trimming took 1 base from V and 3 from J; bases not matched to a gene: 6. The CDR3 loop reads CASSIVAGRVYEQYF. The CDR3 DNA follows: TGTGCCAGTAGTATAGTGGCAGGGAGGGTCTACGAGCAGTACTTC.

The J gene is TRBJ2-1, the V gene TRBV5-4; 9 positions agree with TRBD2. CDR1 and CDR2 from the germline V gene are SGHNT and YYREEE (reference sequence). The CDR3 extends over 12 amino acids. Losses at the gene ends were 8 bases for V and 7 bases for J; bases not matched to a gene: 4. CDR3 sequence reads: CASPTSGNEQFF. CDR3 nucleotides: TGTGCCAGTCCGACTAGCGGTAATGAGCAGTTCTTC.

The chain links TRBV15 to TRBJ2-3; D is unresolved. CDR3 length equals 13 residues. V was pared by 0 bases and J by 4 bases, with 5 bases between. Germline assignment: CDR1 LNHNV and CDR2 YYDKDF (reference sequence). The CDR3 DNA is TGTGCCACCAGCAGAGATCAGGCAGATACGCAGTATTTT. Translation gives CATSRDQADTQYF.

This chain connects TRBV4-3 to TRBJ2-1; possible D gene TRBD2, 5 bases. With 4 bases removed from V and 8 bases from J, the gap between germline ends came to 12 bases. Germline CDR1 is LGHNA and CDR2 is YSLEER. This CDR3 region has 13 residues. CDR3 in DNA: TGCGCCAGCAGCCGACGAGGGTGGGATGAGCAGTTCTTC. Translation: CASSRRGWDEQFF.

The chain employs TRBV7-9 and TRBJ2-7, with 13 bases identical to TRBD2. CDR1 and CDR2 (germline): SEHNR, FQNEAQ (reference sequence). V dropped 5 bases and J dropped 5; count of bases not matched to a gene: 12. This CDR3 spans 17 amino acids. For the CDR3, the DNA is TGTGCCAGCAGCCGGACTAGCGGGAGTTACCTACAGGACGAGCAGTACTTC. The encoded protein is CASSRTSGSYLQDEQYF.

J is TRBJ2-1 and V is TRBV10-2; D not certain. The germline CDR1 and CDR2 sequences are WSHSY and SAAADI. This CDR3 is 12 amino acids long. V was pared by 2 bases and J by 10 bases, with 9 bases between. CDR3 amino acids: CASSEIAWEQFF. Written as DNA, the CDR3 is TGCGCCAGCAGTGAGATTGCGTGGGAGCAGTTCTTC.

This clone was seen just once. Different DNA sequences within this sample yield the same CDR3. This chain links TRBV27 with TRBJ1-5; 7 bases are a match to TRBD1. The CDR3 loop spans 13 amino acids. Losses at the gene ends were 4 bases for V and 4 bases for J; bases not matched to a gene: 1. Germline loops: CDR1 MNHEY, CDR2 SMNVEV (reference sequence). This CDR3 is CASSWTGNQPQHF. DNA for the CDR3: TGTGCCAGCAGTTGGACAGGTAATCAGCCCCAGCATTTT.

CDR3 loop: CATQNRPPNSPLHF. As DNA, the CDR3 is TGTGCCACCCAGAACAGGCCACCAAATTCACCCCTCCACTTT. This chain connects TRBV6-5 to TRBJ1-6; D perhaps matches TRBD1 (5 bases). Deletions cut 10 bases from V and 7 bases from J, with 17 bases between. The CDR3 runs 14 residues. The germline gives CDR1 MNHEY, CDR2 SVGAGI.

The chain has TRBV20-1 and TRBJ2-7; TRBD2 might be the D (6 bases). V lost 7 bases, J lost 0 bases, and 7 bases lay in between. CDR1 is DFQATT, CDR2 SNEGSKA, per germline (reference sequence). The CDR3 contains 11 residues. The CDR3 region has the DNA TGCAGTGGGCGGGGCTCCTACGAGCAGTACTTC. This gives the protein CSGRGSYEQYF.

The CDR3 reads CASSSGGQGPTDIGWGYTF. The CDR3 nucleotides are TGTGCCAGCAGTTCGGGGGGACAGGGACCGACAGACATCGGCTGGGGCTACACCTTC. The chain has TRBV28 and TRBJ1-2; 9 nucleotides agree with TRBD1. The CDR3 is 19 amino acids. The V segment lost 4 bases and the J segment 8 bases; nucleotides outside the gene matches: 23. Germline CDR1 is MDHEN and CDR2 is SYDVKM.

The chain couples TRBV19 to TRBJ2-7; D perhaps matches TRBD2 (6 bases). The CDR3 extends over 15 amino acids. Germline assignment: CDR1 LNHDA and CDR2 SQIVND (reference sequence). Trimming shortened V by 3 bases and J by 0 bases, and 12 bases separated the two germline ends. The CDR3: CASSIEGGTSYEQYF. The CDR3 coding sequence is TGTGCCAGTAGTATCGAGGGCGGGACCTCCTACGAGCAGTACTTC.

The chain combines TRBV19 with TRBJ1-4; no clear D gene. CDR3 length equals 13 residues. Germline loops: CDR1 LNHDA, CDR2 SQIVND (reference sequence). V shed 0 bases and J shed 11 bases, with 10 bases lying between them. The DNA for the CDR3 is TGTGCCAGTAGTATAGATCTCGAGAGCAAACTGTTTTTT. As protein: CASSIDLESKLFF.

The rearrangement uses TRBV6-1 and TRBJ1-3; 7 positions agree with TRBD1. The CDR3 loop spans 15 amino acids. Germline lookup yields CDR1 MNHNS and CDR2 SASEGT. With V trimmed by 3 bases and J by 0 bases, 2 bases remained unmatched. This CDR3 reads CASSDTGASGNTIYF. CDR3 nucleotide sequence: TGTGCCAGCAGTGACACAGGGGCCTCTGGAAACACCATATATTTT.

The chain carries TRBV2 and TRBJ1-2; D is possibly TRBD1 (5 bases). Trimming cost V 5 bases and J 3 bases, with 13 bases left between them. The CDR3 contains 14 residues. CDR1 SNHLY and CDR2 FYNNEI come from the germline V gene. The CDR3 DNA reads TGTGCCAGCAGTCGGCAAGGGGCCGACTATGGCTACACCTTC. It codes for CASSRQGADYGYTF.

The rearrangement uses TRBV4-3 and TRBJ2-1; TRBD2 aligns across 8 bases. Per germline, CDR1 LGHNA and CDR2 YSLEER. The length of the CDR3 is 17 residues. Trimming at V came to 0 bases and at J to 0 bases, leaving 4 bases not matched to a gene. CDR3 loop: CASSQELAESSYNEQFF. The CDR3 region has the DNA TGCGCCAGCAGCCAAGAACTAGCGGAGAGCTCCTACAATGAGCAGTTCTTC.

The V and J genes are TRBV5-1 and TRBJ2-3; weak D call: TRBD2 (6 bases). The germline V gene encodes CDR1 SGHRS and CDR2 YFSETQ. V was trimmed by 5 bases and J by 5 bases, leaving 12 bases between them. The CDR3 has 13 residues. CDR3 sequence: CASSTWGVDTQYF. CDR3 in DNA: TGCGCCAGCAGTACTTGGGGGGTAGATACGCAGTATTTT.

The chain has TRBV11-2 and TRBJ2-5, with 8 positions matching TRBD1. V shed 1 base, J shed 3 bases, and the junction held 7 bases outside the gene matches. Germline assignment: CDR1 SGHAT and CDR2 FQNNGV. The CDR3 has 16 amino acids. CDR3 residues: CASSLVGTGGEETQYF. CDR3 nucleotide sequence: TGTGCCAGCAGCTTAGTAGGGACAGGCGGAGAAGAGACCCAGTACTTC.

The chain has TRBV5-3 and TRBJ2-1; 7 bases fit TRBD2. TRBV5-3 is filed as an ORF, its function uncertain. With V trimmed by 3 bases and J by 2 bases, 8 bases remained unmatched. The CDR3 is 16 residues long. Here the CDR3 reads CARSWGGPKTYNEQFF. The CDR3 DNA sequence: TGTGCCAGAAGCTGGGGAGGGCCGAAGACCTACAATGAGCAGTTCTTC.

In DNA, the CDR3 is TGTGCCAGCAGTTTATCCGCAGGAAACTACGAGCAGTACTTC. Translating gives CASSLSAGNYEQYF. This sequence joins TRBV27 and TRBJ2-7; D not resolved. Germline V gives CDR1 MNHEY, CDR2 SMNVEV (reference sequence). Between the trimmed V and J ends, which lost 0 bases and 3 bases, there was a span of 9 bases. This CDR3 is built from 14 residues.

This chain links TRBV11-2 with TRBJ2-3; a possible D gene is TRBD2 (5 bases). The CDR3 is 12 amino acids. Between the trimmed V and J ends, which lost 4 bases and 7 bases, there was a span of 9 bases. Germline CDR1 SGHAT, CDR2 FQNNGV. CDR3 loop: CASSSRGNTQYF. In nucleotides, the CDR3 is TGTGCCAGCAGCTCTCGAGGGAATACGCAGTATTTT.

This clone was seen only once. The rearrangement joins TRBV10-3 to TRBJ1-2; a possible D gene is TRBD1 (6 bases). In germline, CDR1 is ENHRY, CDR2 SYGVKD. The CDR3 spans 13 residues. V was clipped by 3 bases and J by 5 bases, with 10 bases between them. The CDR3 loop is CAISEQDRYGYTF. As DNA, the CDR3 is TGTGCCATCAGTGAACAGGACAGATATGGCTACACCTTC.

This chain uses TRBV20-1 with TRBJ2-1, with D hard to call. The length of the CDR3 is 11 residues. The V and J ends lost 0 bases and 10 bases respectively, with 7 bases between them. CDR1 DFQATT and CDR2 SNEGSKA come from the germline V gene (reference sequence). The CDR3: CSARDSGEQFF. DNA of the CDR3: TGCAGTGCTAGAGATTCCGGGGAGCAGTTCTTC.

The rearrangement links TRBV9 to TRBJ1-2; D is uncertain. Trimming removed 3 bases from V and 8 bases from J, with 5 bases in between. This CDR3 comprises 10 residues. CDR1 and CDR2 (germline): SGDLS, YYNGEE. The CDR3 loop reads CASSGRGYTF. For the CDR3, the DNA is TGTGCCAGCAGCGGGCGGGGCTACACCTTC. The full variable domain, rest sourced from reference TRBV9 and TRBJ1-2, is DSGVTQTPKHLITATGQRVTLRCSPRSGDLSVYWYQQSLDQGLQFLIQYYNGEERAKGNILERFSAQQFPDLHSELNLSSLELGDSALYFCASSGRGYTFGSGTRLTVV.

The chain uses TRBV10-2 and TRBJ1-1, with D uncertain. V was cut by 7 bases and J by 2 bases, with 8 bases left in between. CDR3 length: 12 residues. Germline CDR1 and CDR2: WSHSY and SAAADI. CDR3 residues: CASIRGNTEAFF. CDR3 DNA sequence: TGCGCCAGCATTCGTGGCAACACTGAAGCTTTCTTT.

The chain employs TRBV5-1 and TRBJ2-5; 7 nucleotides agree with TRBD2. With 1 base clipped from V and 3 bases from J, the junction kept 6 bases outside the gene matches. The CDR3 covers 15 residues. CDR1 is SGHRS and CDR2 is YFSETQ in the germline V gene. The CDR3 loop is CASSLTSSGKETQYF. CDR3 nucleotides: TGCGCCAGCAGCTTGACGTCTAGCGGAAAAGAGACCCAGTACTTC.